This passage covers 8 T cell receptor beta chains from one sample sequenced in a study of blood T cells in healthy people across ages. A second PCR, run for roughly 7 to 12 cycles, used a sample-barcoded 5' primer plus a J-beta primer mix. TCRdb re-called the 5' RACE reads through MiXCR, storing one row per CDR3 protein. Of about 760,000 distinct CDR3 sequences in the sample, about 61% were seen once. The sample taken for sequencing was blood. Receptors were obtained from a man between 35 and 55 years old in good health.

This clonotype was found once. V usage is TRBV4-3 and J usage is TRBJ1-4; TRBD1 agrees at 9 bases. This CDR3 is 15 amino acids long. The ends lost 4 bases at V and 7 bases at J; junction bases unmatched: 7. Germline values: CDR1 LGHNA, CDR2 YSLEER. The CDR3 sequence is CASSRNTGGGEKLFF. For the CDR3, the DNA is TGCGCCAGCAGCCGTAACACAGGGGGCGGTGAAAAACTGTTTTTT.

V gene TRBV6-2 or TRBV6-3 combines with J gene TRBJ2-2; the D gene is possibly TRBD2 (6 bases). Trimming took off 2 bases at V and 0 bases at J, with 7 bases between the two ends. Germline CDR1 MNHEY, CDR2 SVGEGT. The CDR3 sequence is 15 residues long. The CDR3 is CASSYGTANTGELFF. The CDR3 DNA is TGTGCCAGCAGTTACGGGACTGCGAACACCGGGGAGCTGTTTTTT.

The V call is TRBV2, the J call TRBJ2-1; tentative D call: TRBD2 (6 bases). The J call may be in error: the DNA end matches TRBJ2-7 better. CDR3 length: 15 residues. Germline V gives CDR1 SNHLY, CDR2 FYNNEI. The CDR3, as DNA: TGTGCCAGCAGGGGGACTTTAACCTCCTACAATGAGCAGTACTTC. This gives the protein CASRGTLTSYNEQYF.

This rearrangement joins TRBV12-3 or TRBV12-4 to TRBJ2-6; D gene unclear. The CDR3 length is 19 residues. V dropped 2 bases and J dropped 1 base, with 18 bases sitting between them. DNA for the CDR3: TGTGCCAGCAGTTTACATCCGACCAGGCGCCTTTCTGGGGCCAACGTCCTGACTTTC. It encodes CASSLHPTRRLSGANVLTF.

The gene calls are TRBV27 and TRBJ2-5, with 8 bases fitting TRBD1. The CDR3 spans 14 residues. The V segment lost 5 bases and the J segment 3 bases; nucleotides outside the gene matches: 5. Germline CDR1 is MNHEY and CDR2 is SMNVEV (reference sequence). The CDR3: CASSPRQGKETQYF. The CDR3 DNA is TGTGCCAGCAGTCCTCGACAGGGGAAAGAGACCCAGTACTTC.

The chain combines TRBV6-1 with TRBJ1-5; 7 positions match TRBD1. Germline trimming cut 5 bases from V and 4 bases from J; bases unmatched to any gene: 8. The CDR3 length is 15 residues. Germline V CDR1 and CDR2: MNHNS, SASEGT. The CDR3 protein is CASSSPGGVNQPQHF. The CDR3 region has the DNA TGTGCCAGCAGTAGCCCAGGGGGAGTGAATCAGCCCCAGCATTTT.

The V and J genes are TRBV7-2 and TRBJ2-7; the D is unclear. V dropped 5 bases and J dropped 7 bases, with 15 bases sitting between them. This CDR3 contains 13 residues. CDR1 is SGHTA, CDR2 FQGNSA, per germline. CDR3 amino acids: CASSPTTFGEQYF. CDR3 DNA: TGTGCCAGCAGCCCCACCACTTTCGGGGAGCAGTACTTC.

As regards this clonotype: A read error is possible here, since a much larger clone lies one base away. This chain uses TRBV13 with TRBJ2-7; 7 bases are a match to TRBD1. This CDR3 has 13 amino acids. Per the germline V gene, CDR1 is PRHDT and CDR2 is FYEKMQ (reference sequence). The chain's CDR3 is CTSSSTQGYEQYF. In DNA form, the CDR3 reads TGTACCAGCAGCTCAACACAGGGGTACGAGCAGTACTTC.